The 23 T cell receptor beta chains presented below share a single source sample, sequenced in a study of T cells after yellow fever vaccination. In TCRdb, the 5' RACE reads were re-called with MiXCR into one record per CDR3 protein. The top ten hold approximately 0.78% of the sample, which has under 150,000 distinct CDR3 sequences, 7.7% seen once. This specimen consisted of CD4+ T cells sorted from PBMCs, obtained 5 days after the yellow fever booster vaccination. The receptor set was obtained from a man aged 30 to 39 who received the YFV17D yellow fever vaccine.

For this clonotype: A much bigger clone sits one base away, suggesting this may be a read error. The chain couples TRBV7-8 to TRBJ2-3, with 8 bases aligning to TRBD2. Germline V lookup: CDR1 SGHVS, CDR2 FQNEAQ. The CDR3 has 15 residues. CDR3 DNA sequence: TGTGCCAGCAGCACTAGCGGCCCTAGCACAGATACGCAGAATTTT. Translating gives CASSTSGPSTDTQNF.

This clonotype was counted a few times. The chain employs TRBV29-1 and TRBJ2-1, with 10 bases aligning to TRBD1. Trimming removed 6 bases from V and 5 bases from J; junction bases left unmatched: 7. There are 14 residues in the CDR3. Germline V gene data show CDR1 as SQVTM and CDR2 as ANQGSEA. The CDR3 nucleotides read TGCAGCGTAGAGGGACAGGGGTGGAACAATGAGCAGTTCTTC. Translated: CSVEGQGWNNEQFF.

Many counts were recorded for this clonotype. The chain carries TRBV5-1 and TRBJ2-1, with D perhaps TRBD2 (6 bases). CDR3 length: 16 residues. Trimming removed 0 bases at V and 4 bases at J, with 14 bases between. The V gene's germline CDR1 is SGHRS and CDR2 YFSETQ. CDR3 region: CASSLDPGGDYNEQFF. The CDR3 DNA reads as TGCGCCAGCAGCTTGGATCCCGGAGGGGATTACAATGAGCAGTTCTTC.

This clonotype came up many times. The CDR3 is CASSLTRMVQYF. For the CDR3, the DNA is TGTGCCAGCAGCTTAACTAGAATGGTTCAGTACTTC. V usage is TRBV7-2 and J usage is TRBJ2-4; D may be TRBD2 (5 bases). V gave up 2 bases and J gave up 11 bases, with 10 bases separating them. The CDR3 totals 12 residues. CDR1 is SGHTA, CDR2 FQGNSA, per germline.

This clonotype occurred many times. The CDR3 protein is CAISPGTGGREQYF. CDR3 in DNA: TGTGCCATCAGCCCAGGGACAGGGGGGAGGGAGCAGTACTTC. The V and J genes are TRBV10-3 and TRBJ2-7; 11 nucleotides line up with TRBD1. The CDR3 consists of 14 residues. Trimming at V came to 6 bases and at J to 7 bases, leaving 8 bases not matched to a gene. Germline V gives CDR1 ENHRY, CDR2 SYGVKD.

This clonotype has a count of ten or more. The rearrangement links TRBV20-1 to TRBJ1-2; no firm D call. The CDR3 covers 11 residues. Trimming stripped 0 bases from V and 13 bases from J, with 12 bases between. The germline V gene has CDR1 DFQATT and CDR2 SNEGSKA (reference sequence). DNA for the CDR3: TGCAGTGCTAGAGATAACGAGGGAAGCACCTTC. It specifies CSARDNEGSTF.

This clonotype was picked up many times. The chain combines TRBV7-6 with TRBJ2-1; 10 bases fit TRBD2. The V gene end was trimmed by 3 bases and the J gene end by 9 bases; junction bases not matched to a gene: 8. This CDR3 spans 15 amino acids. Looked up from germline, CDR1 is SGHVS and CDR2 is FNYEAQ. The CDR3 DNA follows: TGTGCCAGCAGCTTCACTAGCGGGAAAGAGGGTGAGCAGTTCTTC. It codes for CASSFTSGKEGEQFF. Looking up the rest from reference TRBV7-6 and TRBJ2-1 gives the full variable domain: GAGVSQSPRYKVTKRGQDVALRCDPISGHVSLYWYRQALGQGPEFLTYFNYEAQQDKSGLPNDRFSAERPEGSISTLTIQRTEQRDSAMYRCASSFTSGKEGEQFFGPGTRLTVL.

This clonotype has a count of ten or more. The V call is TRBV2, the J call TRBJ2-6; 9 bases match TRBD1. Per germline, CDR1 SNHLY and CDR2 FYNNEI. The CDR3 length is 16 residues. V lost 7 bases to trimming and J lost 3 bases; unmatched junction nucleotides: 7. The CDR3 DNA is TGTGCCAGCACCCTACAGGGGGCAAGTGGGGCCAACGTCCTGACTTTC. This codes for CASTLQGASGANVLTF.

Ten or more counts support this clonotype. The genes are TRBV10-3 and TRBJ2-2, with 12 bases matching TRBD1. From germline, CDR1 is ENHRY and CDR2 SYGVKD. The V gene end was trimmed by 3 bases and the J gene end by 1 base; junction bases not matched to a gene: 12. The CDR3 length is 20 residues. CDR3 coding DNA: TGTGCCATCAGTGACGCCGCCGGGACAGGGGGCTTCGGGAACACCGGGGAGCTGTTTTTT. It encodes CAISDAAGTGGFGNTGELFF.

As for this clonotype: A read error is possible here, since a much larger clone lies one base away. This chain joins TRBV7-2 and TRBJ2-3; tentatively, D is TRBD1 (5 bases). With 5 bases removed from V and 2 bases from J, the gap between germline ends came to 14 bases. Germline values: CDR1 SGHTA, CDR2 FQGNSA. CDR3 length: 15 amino acids. The CDR3 protein is CASSRVSGITDTQYF. The DNA of the CDR3 is TGTGCCAGCAGCCGAGTGTCAGGGATCACAGATACGCAGTATTTT.

A few counts support this clonotype. The J gene is TRBJ2-7, the V gene TRBV27, with D unresolved. The CDR3 extends over 12 amino acids. Germline CDR1 reads MNHEY; CDR2 reads SMNVEV (reference sequence). Between the trimmed V and J ends, which lost 3 bases and 6 bases, there was a span of 9 bases. This chain's CDR3 is CASSFERSEQYF. DNA for the CDR3: TGTGCCAGCAGTTTCGAACGTAGCGAGCAGTACTTC.

This clonotype was counted at least ten times. This chain uses TRBV7-2 with TRBJ2-3; D is unresolved. This CDR3 contains 14 residues. CDR1 SGHTA and CDR2 FQGNSA come from the germline V gene. The ends were cut back, 5 bases at V and 7 bases at J, with 16 bases in the middle. This chain's CDR3 is CASSPSSTQNTQYF. The DNA of the CDR3 is TGTGCCAGCAGCCCTTCGTCGACACAGAATACGCAGTATTTT.

This clonotype has ten or more counts. The chain recombines TRBV20-1 with TRBJ2-4; D gene ambiguous. The germline gives CDR1 DFQATT, CDR2 SNEGSKA (reference sequence). V was cut by 6 bases and J by 0 bases, with 9 bases left in between. The CDR3 spans 13 residues. CDR3: CSAKTPAKNIQYF. DNA for the CDR3: TGCAGTGCAAAGACTCCAGCCAAAAACATTCAGTACTTC.

There are many counts of this clonotype. V and J are TRBV5-1 and TRBJ2-5, with 8 bases identical to TRBD2. V gave up 7 bases and J gave up 5 bases; unmatched junction bases: 4. Per the germline V gene, CDR1 is SGHRS and CDR2 is YFSETQ. This CDR3 has 12 amino acids. CDR3 sequence reads: CASRPSGETQYF. The CDR3, as DNA: TGCGCCAGCCGCCCTAGCGGGGAGACCCAGTACTTC.

This clonotype was seen many times. The chain combines TRBV7-9 with TRBJ2-7; D assignment may be TRBD1 or TRBD2 (5 bases each). Trimming removed 8 bases from V and 0 bases from J, with 14 bases in between. CDR1 and CDR2 from the germline V gene are SEHNR and FQNEAQ (reference sequence). This CDR3 spans 14 amino acids. CDR3 region: CASALAGSSYEQYF. The CDR3 bases are TGTGCCAGCGCTCTAGCAGGGTCCTCCTACGAGCAGTACTTC.

This clonotype was observed at least ten times. This sequence joins TRBV20-1 and TRBJ2-2; D uncertain. The CDR3 totals 15 residues. The germline gives CDR1 DFQATT, CDR2 SNEGSKA (reference sequence). V lost 3 bases and J 7 bases, leaving 18 bases between the germline ends. The CDR3 region has the DNA TGCAGTGCTAGGCTTGGTGCATCCTTTGGCGGGGAGCTGTTTTTT. Translating it yields CSARLGASFGGELFF.

This clonotype occurred many times. V and J are TRBV6-1 and TRBJ2-3; 9 bases align to TRBD1. The V gene's germline CDR1 is MNHNS and CDR2 SASEGT. After removal of 5 bases from V and 2 bases from J, the junction contained 5 bases not matched to a gene. The CDR3 extends over 15 amino acids. CDR3 in DNA: TGTGCCAGCAGTAAACAGGGGGCCTCCACAGATACGCAGTATTTT. As protein: CASSKQGASTDTQYF.

Ten or more counts support this clonotype. The rearrangement joins TRBV27 to TRBJ2-7; D ambiguous. The V gene lost 4 bases and the J gene lost 3 bases, with 7 bases spanning the gap. Germline CDR1 is MNHEY and CDR2 is SMNVEV (reference sequence). CDR3 length equals 12 residues. In DNA, the CDR3 is TGTGCCAGCAGTTCCCGTGTCTACGAGCAGTACTTC. Protein product: CASSSRVYEQYF.

This clonotype occurred a few times. An end of the junction differs from the germline gene, which may be a read error. The chain carries TRBV20-1 and TRBJ2-7, with D possibly matching TRBD2 (5 bases). Germline V gives CDR1 DFQATT, CDR2 SNEGSKA (reference sequence). This CDR3 has 18 amino acids. CDR3 bases: TGCTGTGCTAGAGATTGGCGGAGCCGGGGTTGGCTTTCCTACGAGCAGTACTTC. Translated: CCARDWRSRGWLSYEQYF.

This clonotype was recorded at least ten times. One end of the junction does not line up with germline, which may come from a read error. The V and J genes are TRBV12-3 or TRBV12-4 and TRBJ2-3, with D unresolved. This CDR3 comprises 15 residues. Here the CDR3 reads CASSLDPTSTDTQYF. The CDR3 DNA follows: TGTGCCAGCAGCTTAGACCCCACTAGCACAGATACGCAGTATTTT.

In this sample, this clonotype turned up many times. The chain links TRBV5-6 to TRBJ2-3; D might be TRBD2 (6 bases). The CDR3 is made up of 15 amino acids. In germline, CDR1 is SGHDT, CDR2 YYEEEE. Trimming removed 0 bases from V and 4 bases from J, with 12 bases in between. The DNA of the CDR3 is TGTGCCAGCAGCTTGGGGCGGGGATTATCAGATACGCAGTATTTT. Protein product: CASSLGRGLSDTQYF.

This clonotype showed up many times. The chain joins TRBV15 to TRBJ2-5; D gene ambiguous. The CDR3 runs 14 residues. V gave up 4 bases and J gave up 0 bases, with 9 bases separating them. Per the germline V gene, CDR1 is LNHNV and CDR2 is YYDKDF (reference sequence). This CDR3 reads CATSTTSYQETQYF. The CDR3 coding sequence is TGTGCCACCAGCACCACATCTTACCAAGAGACCCAGTACTTC.

This clonotype was picked up many times. A read error may account for a junction end that differs from germline. The genes are TRBV18 and TRBJ2-1; D is unresolved. Germline-derived CDR1 and CDR2 are KGHSH and LQKENI. The CDR3 is 13 residues long. CDR3 DNA: TGTGCCAGCTTACCAGGCTCCTACAATGAGCAGTTCTTC. Translated: CASLPGSYNEQFF.